Shown below are 26 T cell receptor beta chains from a single sample sequenced in a study of blood T cell repertoires in COVID-19. The method was immunoSEQ multiplex PCR; TCRdb's version includes in-frame clones alone and lacks a portion of them. The table shows about 83,000 clones, with 85% to 90% occurring only once. Sequences were obtained from peripheral blood. These receptors were collected from an elderly man with active or convalescent COVID-19.

This chain links TRBV6-2 or TRBV6-3 with TRBJ1-2; no definite D call. V was shortened by 5 bases and J by 4 bases, with 14 bases between the two germline ends. CDR1 is MNHEY, CDR2 SVGEGT, per germline. This CDR3 is built from 14 residues. The CDR3 nucleotides read TGTGCCAGCAGTCTCGAGCCCAGGTTCTATGGCTACACCTTC. It codes for CASSLEPRFYGYTF.

This rearrangement joins TRBV7-2 to TRBJ2-1; D might be TRBD2 (5 bases). CDR3 length: 14 residues. The germline V and J ends were trimmed by 1 base and 7 bases, with 11 bases remaining between them. CDR1 SGHTA and CDR2 FQGNSA come from the germline V gene. The CDR3 DNA follows: TGTGCCAGCAGCTTAGGAGGGAGTATGAATGAGCAGTTCTTC. Protein sequence: CASSLGGSMNEQFF.

This rearrangement joins TRBV11-3 to TRBJ1-2; a possible D gene is TRBD1 (6 bases). V was pared by 0 bases and J by 0 bases, with 14 bases between. Germline V lookup: CDR1 SGHNT, CDR2 YENEEA. The CDR3 has 17 residues. CDR3 region: CASSLEGRDTTNYGYTF. The CDR3 DNA sequence: TGTGCCAGCAGCTTAGAAGGTCGGGACACGACTAACTATGGCTACACCTTC. The variable domain in full, completed from reference TRBV11-3 and TRBJ1-2, reads EAGVVQSPRYKIIEKKQPVAFWCNPISGHNTLYWYLQNLGQGPELLIRYENEEAVDDSQLPKDRFSAERLKGVDSTLKIQPAELGDSAVYLCASSLEGRDTTNYGYTFGSGTRLTVV.

The chain combines TRBV11-2 with TRBJ2-7; D gene uncertain. This CDR3 comprises 13 residues. Germline values: CDR1 SGHAT, CDR2 FQNNGV. Trimming cost V 5 bases and J 1 base, with 9 bases left between them. The CDR3 is CASSPPGSYEQYV. DNA of the CDR3: TGTGCCAGCAGCCCGCCGGGTTCCTACGAGCAGTACGTC.

The chain recombines TRBV10-3 with TRBJ2-5, with 11 bases matching TRBD2. The length of the CDR3 is 16 residues. V lost 5 bases, J lost 5 bases, and 10 bases stayed unmatched. Germline lookup yields CDR1 ENHRY and CDR2 SYGVKD. The CDR3 reads CAISLAGGSSAETQYF. Here the CDR3 DNA reads TGTGCCATCAGTCTAGCGGGGGGTAGTTCGGCTGAGACCCAGTACTTC.

The chain uses TRBV19 and TRBJ1-1, with 7 bases that match TRBD1. The V segment lost 5 bases and the J segment 1 base; nucleotides outside the gene matches: 10. Germline CDR1 LNHDA, CDR2 SQIVND (reference sequence). This CDR3 is built from 16 residues. The CDR3 nucleotides are TGTGCCAGTAGTGCATCGACAGGGTCGGGGAACACTGAAGCTTTCTTT. It specifies CASSASTGSGNTEAFF.

The V call is TRBV6-5, the J call TRBJ1-1; 9 nucleotides agree with TRBD1. The germline gives CDR1 MNHEY, CDR2 SVGAGI. The CDR3 sequence is 15 residues long. V dropped 6 bases and J dropped 4; count of bases not matched to a gene: 9. The CDR3 loop is CASRDPGQGGTEAFF. In DNA form, the CDR3 reads TGTGCCAGCAGAGACCCGGGACAGGGCGGCACTGAAGCTTTCTTT.

This clone was seen once. The rearrangement links TRBV14 to TRBJ2-7, with a weak D call TRBD2 (5 bases). Germline CDR1 and CDR2: SGHDN and FVKESK. With 1 base removed from V and 6 bases from J, the gap between germline ends came to 10 bases. The CDR3 extends over 13 amino acids. The CDR3 region is CASSQVNAGEQYV. Written as DNA, the CDR3 is TGTGCCAGCAGCCAAGTGAATGCGGGCGAGCAGTACGTC.

This clone was observed a few times. The chain has TRBV3-1 (or the pseudogene TRBV3-2) and TRBJ2-5; D perhaps matches TRBD2 (6 bases). From germline, CDR1 is LGHDT and CDR2 YNNKEL (reference sequence). The V and J ends lost 3 bases and 4 bases respectively, with 21 bases between them. There are 17 residues in the CDR3. The CDR3 region has the DNA TGTGCCAGCAGCCATCTCCGGGGGATCTCCCCGCGAGAGACCCAGTACTTC. Protein product: CASSHLRGISPRETQYF.

The chain recombines TRBV11-3 with TRBJ2-3, with a weak D call TRBD2 (6 bases). The germline V and J ends were trimmed by 6 bases and 3 bases, with 10 bases remaining between them. CDR3 length equals 13 residues. Germline V gives CDR1 SGHNT, CDR2 YENEEA. CDR3 protein: CASSGRMTDTQYF. For the CDR3, the DNA is TGTGCCAGCAGTGGGAGGATGACAGATACGCAGTATTTT.

The V and J genes are TRBV7-2 and TRBJ2-1; TRBD2 matches at 8 bases. The CDR3 runs 15 residues. J gave up 7 bases and V 1 base, and 6 bases lay outside the gene matches. CDR1 is SGHTA, CDR2 FQGNSA, per germline. The CDR3 is CASSLVRTSLNEQFF. The CDR3, as DNA: TGTGCCAGCAGCTTAGTCCGGACTAGCCTAAATGAGCAGTTCTTC.

This chain links TRBV6-5 with TRBJ1-1; D might be TRBD1 (6 bases). The ends were cut back, 6 bases at V and 8 bases at J, with 16 bases in the middle. The CDR3 loop spans 13 amino acids. CDR1 is MNHEY and CDR2 is SVGAGI in the germline V gene. The CDR3 DNA sequence: TGTGCCAGCAGCCAAACGGGGGGCTCGGAAGCTTTCTTT. It yields the protein CASSQTGGSEAFF.

The chain employs TRBV19 and TRBJ2-1, with a weak D call TRBD1 (6 bases). This CDR3 has 14 residues. V was trimmed by 3 bases and J by 8 bases, leaving 14 bases between them. Germline loops: CDR1 LNHDA, CDR2 SQIVND (reference sequence). CDR3: CASSIQGPMDEQFF. The CDR3 bases are TGTGCCAGTAGTATCCAGGGGCCTATGGATGAGCAGTTCTTC.

The J gene is TRBJ1-1, the V gene TRBV5-1; D not resolved. Germline V CDR1 and CDR2: SGHRS, YFSETQ. The CDR3 sequence is 17 residues long. Trimming took off 3 bases at V and 1 base at J, with 19 bases between the two ends. In DNA, the CDR3 is TGCGCCAGCAGCTCGGGAAACACCGGACGGACGAACACTGAAGCTTTCTTT. Translation: CASSSGNTGRTNTEAFF.

The chain recombines TRBV5-1 with TRBJ1-1, with 9 bases aligning to TRBD1. Trimming at V came to 0 bases and at J to 3 bases, leaving 0 bases not matched to a gene. Germline CDR1 and CDR2: SGHRS and YFSETQ. The CDR3 sequence is 14 residues long. CDR3 bases: TGCGCCAGCAGCTTGGGGGACAGGGACACTGAAGCTTTCTTT. This encodes CASSLGDRDTEAFF.

This clone has only one observation. This chain links TRBV5-1 with TRBJ1-1; 9 bases map to TRBD1. Germline CDR1 reads SGHRS; CDR2 reads YFSETQ. This CDR3 is built from 13 residues. After removal of 4 bases from V and 6 bases from J, the junction contained 4 bases not matched to a gene. CDR3 loop: CASSQGQGSEAFF. The CDR3 DNA is TGCGCCAGCAGCCAGGGACAGGGATCTGAAGCTTTCTTT.

V and J are TRBV7-7 and TRBJ1-1; D unclear. Germline V lookup: CDR1 SSHAT, CDR2 FNYEAQ (reference sequence). The CDR3 contains 16 residues. The V and J ends lost 1 base and 2 bases respectively, with 14 bases between them. CDR3 in amino acids: CASSLGGVGGNTEAFF. CDR3 nucleotides: TGTGCCAGCAGCTTAGGTGGGGTGGGAGGAAACACTGAAGCTTTCTTT.

This clone showed up just once. V usage is TRBV11-2 and J usage is TRBJ2-7, with TRBD2 as a possible D gene (5 bases). V lost 5 bases, J lost 3 bases, and 17 bases lay in between. The CDR3 is 15 amino acids. Germline V gene data show CDR1 as SGHAT and CDR2 as FQNNGV. The CDR3 sequence: CASSQAAGRNYEQYV. CDR3 nucleotides: TGTGCCAGCAGCCAAGCCGCGGGCAGGAACTACGAGCAGTACGTC.

The V gene is TRBV25-1, the J gene TRBJ1-2; 7 nucleotides match TRBD1. The CDR3 runs 14 residues. CDR1 is MGHDK and CDR2 is SYGVNS in the germline V gene. J was trimmed by 6 bases and V by 4 bases; bases with no gene match: 8. CDR3 sequence reads: CASSGGTAVNGYTF. In DNA form, the CDR3 reads TGTGCCAGCAGTGGAGGGACAGCGGTTAATGGCTACACCTTC.

This clone has a single count. The rearrangement joins TRBV3-1 (or the pseudogene TRBV3-2) to TRBJ2-1; 11 bases align to TRBD2. The V gene end was trimmed by 0 bases and the J gene end by 7 bases; junction bases not matched to a gene: 8. The germline V gene has CDR1 LGHDT and CDR2 YNNKEL (reference sequence). The CDR3 runs 17 residues. Here the CDR3 DNA reads TGTGCCAGCAGCCAAGAGTCTAGCGGGAGGTTTAGGAATGAGCAGTTCTTC. It codes for CASSQESSGRFRNEQFF.

This clone turned up a few times. The V and J genes are TRBV5-6 and TRBJ1-2; 10 bases are shared with TRBD1. J gave up 8 bases and V 2 bases, and 6 bases lay outside the gene matches. The CDR3 totals 14 residues. Per the germline V gene, CDR1 is SGHDT and CDR2 is YYEEEE. In nucleotides, the CDR3 is TGTGCCAGCAGCTTAGCAGGACAGGGGGTAGGCTACACCTTC. It yields the protein CASSLAGQGVGYTF. Full variable domain (missing parts from reference TRBV5-6 and TRBJ1-2): DAGVTQSPTHLIKTRGQQVTLRCSPKSGHDTVSWYQQALGQGPQFIFQYYEEEERQRGNFPDRFSGHQFPNYSSELNVNALLLGDSALYLCASSLAGQGVGYTFGSGTRLTVV.

The chain joins TRBV24-1 to TRBJ2-3; 10 bases map to TRBD1. V dropped 3 bases and J dropped 4; count of bases not matched to a gene: 3. The CDR3 sequence is 15 residues long. CDR1 and CDR2 from the germline V gene are KGHDR and SFDVKD. CDR3 nucleotide sequence: TGTGCCACCAGTGATCCGGGACAGGGGTCAGATACGCAGTATTTT. As protein: CATSDPGQGSDTQYF.

This sequence joins TRBV6-5 and TRBJ1-1; 7 bases are a match to TRBD1. V trimming: 4 bases; J trimming: 0 bases; junction bases outside the gene matches: 5. The CDR3 is 15 amino acids. CDR1 is MNHEY, CDR2 SVGAGI, per germline. As DNA, the CDR3 is TGTGCCAGCAGTTTCCAGACAGGGATGAACACTGAAGCTTTCTTT. Protein: CASSFQTGMNTEAFF.

The CDR3 DNA reads as TGTGCCAGTAGGGCACCGGACAGGGCTAATGAAAAACTGTTTTTT. It encodes CASRAPDRANEKLFF. This chain joins TRBV19 and TRBJ1-4; 8 bases agree with TRBD1. This CDR3 spans 15 amino acids. The germline V gene encodes CDR1 LNHDA and CDR2 SQIVND (reference sequence). V was pared by 6 bases and J by 3 bases, with 6 bases of the junction left unmatched.

The rearrangement links TRBV30 to TRBJ1-5; TRBD1 might be the D (5 bases). Germline V gives CDR1 GTSNPN, CDR2 SVGIG (reference sequence). V dropped 2 bases and J dropped 3 bases, with 11 bases sitting between them. This CDR3 contains 14 residues. CDR3 nucleotide sequence: TGTGCCTGGAGTAGGGGCGGAGCCAATCAGCCCCAGCATTTT. Translating it yields CAWSRGGANQPQHF.

The table lists this clone with a count of one. V gene TRBV12-3 or TRBV12-4 combines with J gene TRBJ1-5; 8 bases line up with TRBD1. V gave up 4 bases and J gave up 7 bases; unmatched junction bases: 3. The CDR3 has 13 amino acids. In DNA form, the CDR3 reads TGTGCCAGCAGTTCAACAGGGGGACAGCCCCAGCATTTT. Its protein product is CASSSTGGQPQHF.